The table lists the clone carrying this T cell receptor (beta chain) with many counts. The target antigen is unknown. Cells from the mixed lymphocyte reaction underwent coculture for five to seven days at 37 degrees C. This sample was taken from a study of siplizumab effects on memory and regulatory T cells. Study information: In pairs, mixed lymphocyte reactions were done either with siplizumab at 0.75 to 1 ug/mL or without any drug present. Study findings and constraints: Contribution to the alloresponse seemed major for naive T cells, which also seemed more diverse than memory cells.

The data were produced by immunoSEQ multiplex PCR, yet TCRdb's version contains in-frame clones alone and is incomplete. The profile shows about 12,000 clones, around 46% of them singletons. The CDR3 runs to 15 residues. Germline CDR1 MNHEY, CDR2 SMNVEV (reference sequence). V lost 7 bases and J lost 4, with 17 bases in between. Sequences were obtained from CFSE-low (dividing) CD8+ T cells sorted from an allogeneic mixed lymphocyte reaction. The sequence came from a human donor in good health; the cells came from an allogeneic mixed lymphocyte reaction. Some clones in this sample may be carry-over from other donors' samples. The rearrangement links TRBV27 to TRBJ2-1; D perhaps matches TRBD2 (6 bases). CDR3 loop: CASINSGGPYNEQFF. CDR3 in DNA: TGTGCCAGCATTAATAGCGGAGGGCCGTACAATGAGCAGTTCTTC.